A single sample gave rise to the 13 T cell receptor beta chains below, sequenced in a study of T cell repertoires in cytomegalovirus infection. These receptors have no identified antigens. TCRdb used MiXCR to reprocess the reads, holding one entry per CDR3 protein. Here the sample spans under 95,000 distinct CDR3 sequences, approximately 43% being singletons. This material consisted of CD8+ T cells from cultured PBMCs, taken from culture after CMV antigen stimulation. These receptor sequences come from a human donor in good health (CMV status not recorded). Some clones in this sample may be carry-over from other donors' samples.

The chain couples TRBV6-2 or TRBV6-3 to TRBJ1-5; 9 nucleotides agree with TRBD1. The ends lost 5 bases at V and 9 bases at J; junction bases unmatched: 8. The V gene's germline CDR1 is MNHEY and CDR2 SVGEGT. This CDR3 is 14 amino acids long. CDR3 loop: CASSPGQGKTPQHF. The CDR3 DNA reads as TGTGCCAGCAGTCCGGGACAGGGCAAAACGCCCCAGCATTTT.

The chain uses TRBV2 and TRBJ1-6, with unresolved D. Germline lookup yields CDR1 SNHLY and CDR2 FYNNEI. The CDR3 spans 14 residues. Trimming cost V 7 bases and J 6 bases, with 13 bases left between them. CDR3 region: CASTAGSRNSPLHF. Here the CDR3 DNA reads TGTGCCAGCACGGCCGGGAGTCGTAATTCACCCCTCCACTTT.

This clonotype has ten or more counts. This chain connects TRBV7-8 to TRBJ1-2; the D gene is possibly TRBD1 (5 bases). Germline CDR1 is SGHVS and CDR2 is FQNEAQ. This CDR3 is built from 15 residues. Trimming took off 5 bases at V and 4 bases at J, with 17 bases between the two ends. The CDR3 loop reads CASSPDPTEFYGYTF. The CDR3 DNA is TGTGCCAGCAGCCCCGACCCGACAGAGTTCTATGGCTACACCTTC.

This clonotype was seen a few times. This chain uses TRBV29-1 with TRBJ2-5; no definite D call. From germline, CDR1 is SQVTM and CDR2 ANQGSEA. CDR3 length: 15 residues. V lost 1 base and J lost 1, with 13 bases in between. Here the CDR3 DNA reads TGCAGCGTTGAAGTGGGCTACGGGTCCCAAGAGACCCAGTACTTC. Its translation: CSVEVGYGSQETQYF.

The J gene is TRBJ2-5, the V gene TRBV7-8; D perhaps matches TRBD1 (7 bases). The CDR3 loop spans 15 amino acids. V lost 4 bases to trimming and J lost 0 bases, with 12 bases between them. Germline V lookup: CDR1 SGHVS, CDR2 FQNEAQ. The CDR3 DNA sequence: TGTGCCAGCAGCTGGAGGGACAGTAACCAAGAGACCCAGTACTTC. Encoded protein: CASSWRDSNQETQYF.

This clonotype was counted many times. The chain combines TRBV4-1 with TRBJ2-5, with a tentative D call TRBD1 (5 bases). Trimming pared 4 bases from V and 2 bases from J, leaving 8 bases between. Germline V gene data show CDR1 as MGHRA and CDR2 as YSYEKL. This CDR3 spans 13 amino acids. CDR3 coding DNA: TGCGCCAGCAGCCTCCCAGGGCAAGAGACCCAGTACTTC. As protein: CASSLPGQETQYF.

V usage is TRBV28 and J usage is TRBJ2-7; D is possibly TRBD2 (5 bases). V was clipped by 2 bases and J by 4 bases, with 12 bases between them. The CDR3 sequence is 14 residues long. Germline V gives CDR1 MDHEN, CDR2 SYDVKM. The DNA for the CDR3 is TGTGCCAGCAGTTTAGAGGGATTGGGATACGAGCAGTACTTC. Its protein is CASSLEGLGYEQYF.

The chain couples TRBV7-6 to TRBJ1-5; D is ambiguous. The V end was cut by 4 bases, the J end by 4 bases, with 5 bases between. The germline V gene encodes CDR1 SGHVS and CDR2 FNYEAQ. CDR3 size: 12 residues. DNA for the CDR3: TGTGCCAGCAGCTCAACAAATCAGCCCCAGCATTTT. This translates into CASSSTNQPQHF.

The V call is TRBV12-3 or TRBV12-4, the J call TRBJ2-2, with D unclear. V shed 1 base and J shed 4 bases, with 4 bases lying between them. The CDR3 loop spans 13 amino acids. CDR3 bases: TGTGCCAGCAGTTTAGTGACCACCGGGGAGCTGTTTTTT. Translation gives CASSLVTTGELFF.

The rearrangement uses TRBV7-2 and TRBJ2-5, with a tentative D call TRBD1 (6 bases). Germline lookup yields CDR1 SGHTA and CDR2 FQGNSA. Trimming pared 1 base from V and 2 bases from J, leaving 8 bases between. The CDR3 is 14 amino acids. The chain's CDR3 is CASSLVDSQETQYF. CDR3 in DNA: TGTGCCAGCAGCTTAGTGGACAGTCAAGAGACCCAGTACTTC. The complete variable domain, with remaining parts taken from reference TRBV7-2 and TRBJ2-5, reads GAGVSQSPSNKVTEKGKDVELRCDPISGHTALYWYRQSLGQGLEFLIYFQGNSAPDKSGLPSDRFSAERTGGSVSTLTIQRTQQEDSAVYLCASSLVDSQETQYFGPGTRLLVL.

The count of this clonotype is one. J is TRBJ1-1 and V is TRBV18; D gene ambiguous. Trimming took 1 base from V and 1 from J, leaving 7 bases between them. Looked up from germline, CDR1 is KGHSH and CDR2 is LQKENI. The CDR3 totals 14 residues. The CDR3 DNA reads as TGTGCCAGCTCACCACTCGGAGAGAACACTGAAGCTTTCTTT. Residues: CASSPLGENTEAFF.

Concerning this clonotype: A read error may be the cause here, since a much bigger clone is one base away. The chain carries TRBV28 and TRBJ2-2; tentative D call: TRBD2 (5 bases). The CDR3 loop spans 15 amino acids. V lost 3 bases to trimming and J lost 6 bases, with 14 bases between them. Germline CDR1 is MDHEN and CDR2 is SYDVKM. CDR3 residues: CASSLRASKAGELFF. CDR3 nucleotide sequence: TGTGCCAGCAGTTTGCGGGCTAGCAAAGCCGGGGAGCTGTTTTTT.

This clonotype was counted a single time. The CDR3 nucleotides are TGTGCCATCAGTGGCGGGACTCGCGGCAGTGAGCAGTTCTTC. Translated, it gives CAISGGTRGSEQFF. V is TRBV10-3 and J is TRBJ2-1, with D tentatively TRBD2 (6 bases). With 4 bases removed from V and 9 bases from J, the gap between germline ends came to 16 bases. Germline V gene lookup returns CDR1 ENHRY and CDR2 SYGVKD. The CDR3 totals 14 residues.